Detailed here is one T cell receptor beta chain. There are 17 residues in the CDR3. Losses at the gene ends were 3 bases for V and 6 bases for J; bases not matched to a gene: 11. The data derive from a study of T cells in Graves' hyperthyroidism and ophthalmopathy. Study-wide context: It was at initial diagnosis, before any treatment, that peripheral blood was collected.

Regions amplified from RNA transcripts were the TCR beta CDR3 regions. The HTBI set primed first-round TCR CDR3 RT-PCR. MiXCR, applied by TCRdb to the multiplex PCR reads, yields one record per CDR3 protein. The table shows a few hundred thousand distinct CDR3 sequences, with less than 20% occurring only once. The hyperthyroidism patients had all been newly diagnosed, and their disease duration was under 2 months. Their ages ranged from 18 to 65 years. PBMCs were sourced from approximately 9.3 ml fresh peripheral blood. This chain uses TRBV12-3 or TRBV12-4 with TRBJ1-5; 10 nucleotides match TRBD1. This receptor was taken from a woman in her 30s with Graves' hyperthyroidism. The specimen sequenced was blood. CDR3 sequence (DNA): TGTGCCAGCAGTTTCGGGGGGGGGACAGGGGTCTTTCAGCCCCAGCATTTT. Its translation: CASSFGGGTGVFQPQHF.